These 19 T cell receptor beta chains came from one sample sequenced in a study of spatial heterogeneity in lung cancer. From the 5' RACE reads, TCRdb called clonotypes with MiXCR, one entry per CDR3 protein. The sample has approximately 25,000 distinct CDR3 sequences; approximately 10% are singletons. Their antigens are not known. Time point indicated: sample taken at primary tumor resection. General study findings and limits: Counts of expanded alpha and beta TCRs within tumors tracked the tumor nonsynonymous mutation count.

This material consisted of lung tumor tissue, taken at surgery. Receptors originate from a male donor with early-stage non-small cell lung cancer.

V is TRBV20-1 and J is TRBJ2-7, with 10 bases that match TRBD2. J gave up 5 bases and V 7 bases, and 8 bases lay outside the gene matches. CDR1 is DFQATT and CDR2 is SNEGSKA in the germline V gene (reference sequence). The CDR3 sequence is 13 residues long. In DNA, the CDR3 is TGCAGTGGACCTAGCGGGAGTTTCCACGAGCAGTACTTC. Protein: CSGPSGSFHEQYF.

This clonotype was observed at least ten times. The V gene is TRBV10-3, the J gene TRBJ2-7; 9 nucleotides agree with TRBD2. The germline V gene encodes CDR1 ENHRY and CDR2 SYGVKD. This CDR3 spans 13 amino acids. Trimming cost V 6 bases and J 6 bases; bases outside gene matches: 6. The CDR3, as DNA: TGTGCCATCAGCCCTAGCGGGGAGGGCGAGCAGTACTTC. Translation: CAISPSGEGEQYF.

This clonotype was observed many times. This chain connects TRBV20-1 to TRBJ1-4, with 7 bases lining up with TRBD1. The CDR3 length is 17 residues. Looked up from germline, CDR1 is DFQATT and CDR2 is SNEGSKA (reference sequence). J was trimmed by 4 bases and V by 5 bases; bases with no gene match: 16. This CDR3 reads CSAGRDGETGFNEKLFF. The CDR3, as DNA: TGCAGTGCTGGTAGAGACGGGGAGACAGGGTTTAATGAAAAACTGTTTTTT.

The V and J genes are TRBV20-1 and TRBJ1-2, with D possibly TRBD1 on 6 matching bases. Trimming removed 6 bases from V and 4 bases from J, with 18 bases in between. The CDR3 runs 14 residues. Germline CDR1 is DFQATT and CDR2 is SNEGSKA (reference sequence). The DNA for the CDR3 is TGCAGTGCCCGACCACAGACAGGCAGCTATGGCTACACCTTC. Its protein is CSARPQTGSYGYTF.

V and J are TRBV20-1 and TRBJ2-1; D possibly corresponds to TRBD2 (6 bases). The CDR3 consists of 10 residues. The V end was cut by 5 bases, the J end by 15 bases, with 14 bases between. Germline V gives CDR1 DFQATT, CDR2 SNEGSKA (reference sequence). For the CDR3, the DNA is TGCAGTGCTTCCCAACTAGCACCGTTCTTC. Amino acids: CSASQLAPFF.

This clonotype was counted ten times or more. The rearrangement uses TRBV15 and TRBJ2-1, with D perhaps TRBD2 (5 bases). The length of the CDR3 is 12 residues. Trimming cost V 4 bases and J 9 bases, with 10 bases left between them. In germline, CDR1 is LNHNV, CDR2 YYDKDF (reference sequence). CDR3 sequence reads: CATSTGEGEQFF. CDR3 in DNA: TGTGCCACCAGCACTGGTGAGGGTGAGCAGTTCTTC. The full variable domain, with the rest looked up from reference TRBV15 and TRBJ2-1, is DAMVIQNPRYQVTQFGKPVTLSCSQTLNHNVMYWYQQKSSQAPKLLFHYYDKDFNNEADTPDNFQSRRPNTSFCFLDIRSPGLGDTAMYLCATSTGEGEQFFGPGTRLTVL.

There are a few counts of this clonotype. CDR3 sequence reads: CAISSPGLAGGRSSYEQYF. DNA of the CDR3: TGTGCCATCAGTTCCCCCGGTCTAGCGGGGGGGCGGAGCTCCTACGAGCAGTACTTC. V usage is TRBV10-3 and J usage is TRBJ2-7; 12 positions agree with TRBD2. The V gene end was trimmed by 5 bases and the J gene end by 0 bases; junction bases not matched to a gene: 14. The germline V gene has CDR1 ENHRY and CDR2 SYGVKD. The length of the CDR3 is 19 residues.

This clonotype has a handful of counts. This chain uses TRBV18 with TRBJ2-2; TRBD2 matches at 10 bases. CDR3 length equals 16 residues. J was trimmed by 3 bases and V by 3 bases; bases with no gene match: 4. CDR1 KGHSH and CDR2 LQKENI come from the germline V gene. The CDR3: CASSPLAGEHTGELFF. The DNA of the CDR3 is TGTGCCAGCTCACCCCTAGCGGGAGAGCACACCGGGGAGCTGTTTTTT.

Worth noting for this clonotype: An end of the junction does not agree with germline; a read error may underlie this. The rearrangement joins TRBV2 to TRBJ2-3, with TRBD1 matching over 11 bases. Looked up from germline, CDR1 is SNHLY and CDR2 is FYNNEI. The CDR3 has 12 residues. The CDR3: CASSTRTGGPKF. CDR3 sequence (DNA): TGTGCCAGCAGTACGAGGACAGGGGGCCCCAAGTTT.

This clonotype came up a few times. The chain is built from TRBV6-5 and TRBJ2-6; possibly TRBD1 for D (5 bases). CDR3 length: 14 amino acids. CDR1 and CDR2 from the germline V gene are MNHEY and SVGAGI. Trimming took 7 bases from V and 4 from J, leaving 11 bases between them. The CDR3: CASKGSAGANVLTF. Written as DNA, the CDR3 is TGTGCCAGCAAGGGGTCAGCAGGGGCCAACGTCCTGACTTTC.

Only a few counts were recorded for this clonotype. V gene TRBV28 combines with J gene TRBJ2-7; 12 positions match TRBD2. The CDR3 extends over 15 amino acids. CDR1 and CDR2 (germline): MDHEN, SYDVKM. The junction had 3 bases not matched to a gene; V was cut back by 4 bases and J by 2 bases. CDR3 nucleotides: TGTGCCAGCAGTTCCACTAGCGGGGGGACCTACGAGCAGTACTTC. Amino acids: CASSSTSGGTYEQYF. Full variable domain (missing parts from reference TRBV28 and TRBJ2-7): DVKVTQSSRYLVKRTGEKVFLECVQDMDHENMFWYRQDPGLGLRLIYFSYDVKMKEKGDIPEGYSVSREKKERFSLILESASTNQTSMYLCASSSTSGGTYEQYFGPGTRLTVT.

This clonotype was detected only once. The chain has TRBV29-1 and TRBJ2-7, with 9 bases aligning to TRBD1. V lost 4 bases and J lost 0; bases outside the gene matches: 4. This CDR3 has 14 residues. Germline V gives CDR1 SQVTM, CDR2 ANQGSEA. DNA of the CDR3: TGCAGCGTTGCCGGGACAGGGCTCTCCTACGAGCAGTACTTC. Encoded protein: CSVAGTGLSYEQYF.

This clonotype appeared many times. Here the CDR3 reads CSAKTWGSGTDTQYF. The CDR3 DNA is TGCAGTGCTAAGACGTGGGGTTCTGGCACAGATACGCAGTATTTT. This chain uses TRBV20-1 with TRBJ2-3; D is unresolved. This CDR3 contains 15 residues. The germline V gene encodes CDR1 DFQATT and CDR2 SNEGSKA (reference sequence). Trimming shortened V by 4 bases and J by 1 base, and 15 bases separated the two germline ends.

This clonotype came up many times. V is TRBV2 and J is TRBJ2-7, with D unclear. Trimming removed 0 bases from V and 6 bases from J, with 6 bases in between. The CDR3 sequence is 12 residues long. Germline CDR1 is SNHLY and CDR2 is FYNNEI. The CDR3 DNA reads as TGTGCCAGCAGTGAAGCTTTGATCGAGCAGTACTTC. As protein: CASSEALIEQYF.

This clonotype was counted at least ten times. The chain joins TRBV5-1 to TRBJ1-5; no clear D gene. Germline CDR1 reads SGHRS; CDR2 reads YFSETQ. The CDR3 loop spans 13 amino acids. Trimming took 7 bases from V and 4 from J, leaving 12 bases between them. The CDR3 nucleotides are TGCGCCAGCGCCTTATCCCCGAATCAGCCCCAGCATTTT. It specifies CASALSPNQPQHF.

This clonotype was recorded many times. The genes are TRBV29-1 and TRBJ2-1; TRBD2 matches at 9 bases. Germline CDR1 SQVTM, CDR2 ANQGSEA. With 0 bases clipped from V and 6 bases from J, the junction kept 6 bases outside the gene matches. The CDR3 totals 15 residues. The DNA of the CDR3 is TGCAGCGTTGAAGATAGCCGACTAGCGGCCAATGAGCAGTTCTTC. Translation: CSVEDSRLAANEQFF.

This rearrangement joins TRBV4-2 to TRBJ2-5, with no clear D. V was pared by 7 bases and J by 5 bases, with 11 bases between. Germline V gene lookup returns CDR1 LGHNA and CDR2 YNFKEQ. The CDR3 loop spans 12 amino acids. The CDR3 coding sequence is TGTGCCAGCACCTACCCAGTCGAGACCCAGTACTTC. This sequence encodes CASTYPVETQYF.

Here the CDR3 DNA reads TGTGCCAGCAGCCAAGATACAGGGATACGGGAGCAGTTCTTC. It translates to CASSQDTGIREQFF. The J gene is TRBJ2-1, the V gene TRBV3-1; TRBD1 is a possible D gene (6 bases). V gave up 0 bases and J gave up 10 bases, with 13 bases separating them. This CDR3 is built from 14 residues. In germline, CDR1 is LGHDT, CDR2 YNNKEL (reference sequence).

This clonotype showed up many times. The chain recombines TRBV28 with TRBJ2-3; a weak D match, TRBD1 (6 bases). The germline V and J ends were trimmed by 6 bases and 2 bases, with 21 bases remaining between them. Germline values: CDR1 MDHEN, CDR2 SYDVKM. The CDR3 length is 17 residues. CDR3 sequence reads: CASRRGYRVGATDTQYF. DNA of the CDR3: TGTGCCAGCAGACGAGGCTACAGGGTCGGAGCCACAGATACGCAGTATTTT.